This entry lists 3 T cell receptor beta chains sequenced from one sample in a study of blood T cell repertoires in COVID-19. Using immunoSEQ multiplex PCR, the repertoire was profiled, and TCRdb retains in-frame clones only, with some absent. The data contain approximately 68,000 clones, 80% to 85% of them seen just once; the ten biggest clones take up roughly 9.2%. Sequenced sample: peripheral blood. These receptors were collected from a human donor in a cohort sampled during active COVID-19.

The chain combines TRBV15 with TRBJ1-1, with D maybe TRBD1 (6 bases). Trimming removed 0 bases at V and 9 bases at J, with 20 bases between. The CDR3 has 16 amino acids. Germline CDR1 and CDR2: LNHNV and YYDKDF (reference sequence). CDR3 amino acids: CATSRDLTNRDIKAFF. CDR3 DNA sequence: TGTGCCACCAGCAGAGATTTGACCAACCGGGACATAAAAGCTTTCTTT.

V and J are TRBV20-1 and TRBJ2-7; D may be TRBD2 (5 bases). CDR1 and CDR2 (germline): DFQATT, SNEGSKA (reference sequence). The V end was cut by 3 bases, the J end by 5 bases, with 14 bases between. The CDR3 spans 13 residues. The CDR3 nucleotides are TGCAGTGCTAGTGGGGAGTGGGAAAACGAGCAGTACTTC. This encodes CSASGEWENEQYF.

This chain connects TRBV7-2 to TRBJ2-7; 12 bases are shared with TRBD2. CDR3 length: 15 residues. J gave up 2 bases and V 5 bases, and 4 bases lay outside the gene matches. Germline V lookup: CDR1 SGHTA, CDR2 FQGNSA. The CDR3 loop is CASSLRTSGTYEQYF. The CDR3 DNA reads TGTGCCAGCAGCCTAAGGACTAGCGGGACCTACGAGCAGTACTTC.